The 16 T cell receptor beta chains presented below share a single source sample, sequenced in a study of patients and donors after allogeneic stem cell transplantation. TCRdb passed the RT-PCR reads through MiXCR, listing each CDR3 protein once. Among about a million distinct CDR3 sequences listed, over 15% were seen once. The sequencing input was blood, either unsorted or a sorted T cell fraction (not recorded which). The receptors were gathered from a human donor who was either an allogeneic HSCT recipient or a stem cell or donor lymphocyte infusion donor (not recorded which). It is not recorded whose cells these are; they may come from a transplant donor.

This rearrangement joins TRBV5-1 to TRBJ2-2; TRBD1 is a possible D gene (6 bases). V was pared by 0 bases and J by 2 bases, with 11 bases between. The CDR3 spans 16 residues. Germline V gives CDR1 SGHRS, CDR2 YFSETQ. This CDR3 is CASSLAVDRNTGELFF. The DNA for the CDR3 is TGCGCCAGCAGCTTGGCCGTGGACAGAAACACCGGGGAGCTGTTTTTT. Supplemented by reference TRBV5-1 and TRBJ2-2, the full variable domain reads KAGVTQTPRYLIKTRGQQVTLSCSPISGHRSVSWYQQTPGQGLQFLFEYFSETQRNKGNFPGRFSGRQFSNSRSEMNVSTLELGDSALYLCASSLAVDRNTGELFFGEGSRLTVL.

The V gene is TRBV7-2, the J gene TRBJ1-1; no definite D call. Trimming pared 5 bases from V and 5 bases from J, leaving 18 bases between. CDR1 and CDR2 (germline): SGHTA, FQGNSA. There are 15 residues in the CDR3. The CDR3 reads CASSPSITRETEAFF. The DNA of the CDR3 is TGTGCCAGCAGCCCATCTATAACCCGGGAGACTGAAGCTTTCTTT.

V usage is TRBV25-1 and J usage is TRBJ2-3, with TRBD2 matching 7 bases. This CDR3 is built from 16 residues. Germline CDR1 is MGHDK and CDR2 is SYGVNS. With V trimmed by 1 base and J by 0 bases, 4 bases remained unmatched. The DNA of the CDR3 is TGTGCCAGCAGTGAATCGACTAGCCGAAGCACAGATACGCAGTATTTT. This sequence encodes CASSESTSRSTDTQYF. Full variable domain (missing parts from reference TRBV25-1 and TRBJ2-3): EADIYQTPRYLVIGTGKKITLECSQTMGHDKMYWYQQDPGMELHLIHYSYGVNSTEKGDLSSESTVSRIRTEHFPLTLESARPSHTSQYLCASSESTSRSTDTQYFGPGTRLTVL.

This clonotype was picked up many times. This chain uses TRBV29-1 with TRBJ1-1; TRBD1 matches at 8 bases. Per the germline V gene, CDR1 is SQVTM and CDR2 is ANQGSEA. V shed 7 bases and J 1 base; nucleotides not matched to a gene: 5. The CDR3 is 13 amino acids. The DNA for the CDR3 is TGCAGCGCGGAGGGACAGGCGAACACTGAAGCTTTCTTT. This sequence encodes CSAEGQANTEAFF. Full variable domain (missing parts from reference TRBV29-1 and TRBJ1-1): SAVISQKPSRDICQRGTSLTIQCQVDSQVTMMFWYRQQPGQSLTLIATANQGSEATYESGFVIDKFPISRPNLTFSTLTVSNMSPEDSSIYLCSAEGQANTEAFFGQGTRLTVV.

The sample holds a few counts of this clonotype. The J gene is TRBJ1-4, the V gene TRBV4-2; D is unresolved. Trimming shortened V by 2 bases and J by 5 bases, and 9 bases separated the two germline ends. Per the germline V gene, CDR1 is LGHNA and CDR2 is YNFKEQ. The CDR3 is 14 residues long. The CDR3 region has the DNA TGTGCCAGCAGCCAAATTGAGGGCAATGAAAAACTGTTTTTT. Protein sequence: CASSQIEGNEKLFF.

This clonotype was seen more than once but under ten times. CDR3 residues: CASTASGSPYNEQFF. CDR3 DNA sequence: TGTGCCAGTACCGCAAGCGGGAGCCCCTACAATGAGCAGTTCTTC. The rearrangement uses TRBV19 and TRBJ2-1; TRBD2 matches at 8 bases. The ends lost 7 bases at V and 2 bases at J; junction bases unmatched: 7. The CDR3 length is 15 residues. The germline V gene encodes CDR1 LNHDA and CDR2 SQIVND (reference sequence).

The chain employs TRBV9 and TRBJ2-7; D assignment may be TRBD1 or TRBD2 (5 bases each). With 3 bases removed from V and 3 bases from J, the gap between germline ends came to 13 bases. The CDR3 contains 14 residues. Germline V lookup: CDR1 SGDLS, CDR2 YYNGEE. The CDR3 DNA reads as TGTGCCAGCAGCGATGCACCTGGGGGCTACGAGCAGTACTTC. This sequence encodes CASSDAPGGYEQYF.

This clonotype was recorded at least ten times. This chain joins TRBV20-1 and TRBJ1-2; D gene unclear. Germline CDR1 reads DFQATT; CDR2 reads SNEGSKA (reference sequence). The CDR3 is 14 residues long. Trimming took 5 bases from V and 1 from J, leaving 14 bases between them. CDR3 coding DNA: TGCAGTGCTCGGCGACATAACTATAACTATGGCTACACCTTC. It yields the protein CSARRHNYNYGYTF.

This clonotype came up a few times. The chain employs TRBV4-2 and TRBJ2-2; perhaps TRBD2 as D (7 bases). The germline gives CDR1 LGHNA, CDR2 YNFKEQ. Trimming removed 1 base from V and 0 bases from J, with 12 bases in between. The CDR3 consists of 17 residues. Here the CDR3 DNA reads TGTGCCAGCAGCCAAGGCGAAGGGGGGGCGAACACCGGGGAGCTGTTTTTT. Translation gives CASSQGEGGANTGELFF.

The rearrangement joins TRBV28 to TRBJ2-5, with 7 bases matching TRBD2. Per germline, CDR1 MDHEN and CDR2 SYDVKM. This CDR3 spans 16 amino acids. Unmatched junction bases numbered 6, after V lost 0 bases and J lost 2 bases. For the CDR3, the DNA is TGTGCCAGCAGTTTATGGGAAACGGGACTACAAGAGACCCAGTACTTC. It encodes CASSLWETGLQETQYF.

This clonotype was counted many times. This sequence joins TRBV12-3 or TRBV12-4 and TRBJ1-1; D might be TRBD1 (5 bases). The CDR3 totals 16 residues. Trimming cost V 7 bases and J 1 base, with 19 bases left between them. Here the CDR3 reads CASIPGGRAWNTEAFF. DNA for the CDR3: TGTGCCAGCATCCCTGGGGGGAGGGCCTGGAACACTGAAGCTTTCTTT.

The rearrangement uses TRBV7-2 and TRBJ2-7; a weak D match, TRBD1 (6 bases). There are 15 residues in the CDR3. V was shortened by 3 bases and J by 3 bases, with 15 bases between the two germline ends. The germline V gene encodes CDR1 SGHTA and CDR2 FQGNSA. CDR3 in DNA: TGTGCCAGCAGCTTTATGCAAGGACAGTTCTACGAGCAGTACTTC. This gives the protein CASSFMQGQFYEQYF.

The chain recombines TRBV20-1 with TRBJ2-7, with 10 bases matching TRBD2. V shed 6 bases and J 0 bases; nucleotides not matched to a gene: 8. Germline values: CDR1 DFQATT, CDR2 SNEGSKA (reference sequence). The CDR3 is made up of 15 amino acids. The CDR3 here is CSASETSGTSYEQYF. The CDR3, as DNA: TGCAGTGCCTCAGAAACTAGCGGGACCTCCTACGAGCAGTACTTC.

In its sample, this clonotype was seen many times. This sequence joins TRBV5-6 and TRBJ1-1; no clear D gene. Trimming cost V 1 base and J 1 base, with 11 bases left between them. Per the germline V gene, CDR1 is SGHDT and CDR2 is YYEEEE. The CDR3 contains 15 residues. This chain's CDR3 is CASSLRGGPNTEAFF. The CDR3 DNA sequence: TGTGCCAGCAGCTTGCGGGGAGGGCCGAACACTGAAGCTTTCTTT.

This clonotype showed up just a few times. CDR3 coding DNA: TGCAGTGCCATCTTGATAGGGACCATGAACACTGAAGCTTTCTTT. Translated, it gives CSAILIGTMNTEAFF. The chain recombines TRBV20-1 with TRBJ1-1; the D gene is possibly TRBD1 (5 bases). The CDR3 contains 15 residues. Germline V gene lookup returns CDR1 DFQATT and CDR2 SNEGSKA (reference sequence). V gave up 6 bases and J gave up 0 bases, with 17 bases separating them.

The chain combines TRBV20-1 with TRBJ2-1; 13 bases agree with TRBD2. The CDR3 is 16 residues long. V was pared by 6 bases and J by 5 bases, with 10 bases of the junction left unmatched. Per germline, CDR1 DFQATT and CDR2 SNEGSKA (reference sequence). The CDR3 coding sequence is TGCAGTGCCGCCCTGACTAGCGGGAGGCCAAACAATGAGCAGTTCTTC. Translating it yields CSAALTSGRPNNEQFF.